The T cell receptor (beta chain) described here comes from a study of regulatory T cells in long-lasting Graves disease. Germline CDR1 is KGHSH and CDR2 is LQKENI. CDR3 length: 18 residues. With 3 bases clipped from V and 9 bases from J, the junction kept 17 bases outside the gene matches. Through Arm-PCR of CDR3 regions and iRepertoire HTBI primers, TCR beta libraries were built. TCRdb analysed the multiplex PCR reads with MiXCR anew, one entry per CDR3 protein. This sample carries about 440,000 distinct CDR3 sequences, around 17% of them seen once, and the ten largest clones take roughly a tenth. The time point was: newly diagnosed GD, antithyroid drugs for less than 3 months. PBMCs provided the RNA from which the TCR library was made. The same sample was also studied in work on T cells in Graves' hyperthyroidism and ophthalmopathy.

Here the sequenced sample was peripheral blood mononuclear cells (PBMCs), taken at new diagnosis, from a patient treated with antithyroid drugs. This receptor was obtained from a woman in her twenties or thirties with Graves disease. The genes are TRBV18 and TRBJ1-5; 10 nucleotides line up with TRBD1. The CDR3 DNA is TGTGCCAGCTCACCCATAAGTCCGGACAGGGGGGGAGTTCCGCCCCAGCATTTT. Protein: CASSPISPDRGGVPPQHF.